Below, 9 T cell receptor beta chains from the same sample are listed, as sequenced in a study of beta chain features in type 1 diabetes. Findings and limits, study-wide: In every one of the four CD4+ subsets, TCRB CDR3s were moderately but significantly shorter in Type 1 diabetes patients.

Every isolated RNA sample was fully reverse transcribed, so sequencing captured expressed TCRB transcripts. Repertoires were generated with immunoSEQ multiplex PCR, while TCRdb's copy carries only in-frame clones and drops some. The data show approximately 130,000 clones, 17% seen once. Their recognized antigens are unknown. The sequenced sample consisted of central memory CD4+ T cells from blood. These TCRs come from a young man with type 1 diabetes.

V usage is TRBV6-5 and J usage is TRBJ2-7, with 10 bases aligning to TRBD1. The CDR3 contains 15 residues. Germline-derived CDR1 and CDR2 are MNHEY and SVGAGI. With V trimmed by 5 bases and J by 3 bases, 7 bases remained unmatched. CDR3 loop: CASSHKGQGFYEQYF. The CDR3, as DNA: TGTGCCAGCAGTCACAAGGGACAGGGGTTCTACGAGCAGTACTTC.

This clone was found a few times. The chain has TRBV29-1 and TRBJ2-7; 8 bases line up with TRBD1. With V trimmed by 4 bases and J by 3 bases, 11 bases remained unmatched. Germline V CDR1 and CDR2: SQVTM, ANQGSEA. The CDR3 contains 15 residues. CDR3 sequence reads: CSVVQGQASVYEQYF. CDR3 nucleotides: TGCAGCGTTGTACAGGGACAGGCCTCCGTCTACGAGCAGTACTTC.

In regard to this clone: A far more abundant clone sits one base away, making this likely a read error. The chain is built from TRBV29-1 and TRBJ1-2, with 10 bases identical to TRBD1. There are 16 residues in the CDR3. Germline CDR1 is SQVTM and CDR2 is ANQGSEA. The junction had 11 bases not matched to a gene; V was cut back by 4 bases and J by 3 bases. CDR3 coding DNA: TGCAGCGTTGGGTCCGCGACAGGGGGCGCCGACTATGGCTACACCTTC. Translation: CSVGSATGGADYGYTF.

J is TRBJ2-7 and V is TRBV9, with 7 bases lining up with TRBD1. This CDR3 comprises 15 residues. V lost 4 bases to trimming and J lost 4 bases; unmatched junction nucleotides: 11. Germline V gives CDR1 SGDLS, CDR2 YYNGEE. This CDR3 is CASSLRDSSTYEQYF. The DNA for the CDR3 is TGTGCCAGCAGCCTAAGGGACAGTTCGACTTACGAGCAGTACTTC.

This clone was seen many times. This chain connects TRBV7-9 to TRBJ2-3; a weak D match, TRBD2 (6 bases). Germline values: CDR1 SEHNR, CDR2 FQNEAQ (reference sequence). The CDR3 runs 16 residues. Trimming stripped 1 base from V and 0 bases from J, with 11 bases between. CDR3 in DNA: TGTGCCAGCAGCTTAGGGGACTTAACTAGCACAGATACGCAGTATTTT. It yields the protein CASSLGDLTSTDTQYF.

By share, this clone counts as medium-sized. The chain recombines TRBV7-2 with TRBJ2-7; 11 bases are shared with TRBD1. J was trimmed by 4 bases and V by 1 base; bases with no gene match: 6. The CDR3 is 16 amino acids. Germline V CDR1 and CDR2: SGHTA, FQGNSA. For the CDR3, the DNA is TGTGCCAGCAGCTTAGTAGGCGGACAGGGGGCTTACGAGCAGTACTTC. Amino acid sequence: CASSLVGGQGAYEQYF.

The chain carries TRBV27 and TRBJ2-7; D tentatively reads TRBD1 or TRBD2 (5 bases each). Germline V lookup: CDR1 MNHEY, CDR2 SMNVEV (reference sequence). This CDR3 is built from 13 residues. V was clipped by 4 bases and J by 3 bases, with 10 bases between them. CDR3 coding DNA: TGTGCCAGCAGTTGGGGGAGTTACTACGAGCAGTACTTC. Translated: CASSWGSYYEQYF.

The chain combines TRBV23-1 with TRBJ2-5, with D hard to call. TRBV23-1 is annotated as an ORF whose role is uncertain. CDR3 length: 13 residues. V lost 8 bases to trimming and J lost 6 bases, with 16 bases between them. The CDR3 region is CASGGYSLQTQYF. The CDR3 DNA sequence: TGCGCCAGCGGCGGCTACAGTTTGCAGACCCAGTACTTC.

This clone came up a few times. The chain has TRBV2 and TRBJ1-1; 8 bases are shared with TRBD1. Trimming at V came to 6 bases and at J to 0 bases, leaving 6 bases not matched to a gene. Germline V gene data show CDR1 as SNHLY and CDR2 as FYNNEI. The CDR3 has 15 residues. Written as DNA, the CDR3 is TGTGCCAGCAGCGGACAGGGCTCAATGAACACTGAAGCTTTCTTT. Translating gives CASSGQGSMNTEAFF.